This T cell receptor (beta chain) was obtained from a study of blood T cells in healthy people across ages (dated by TCRdb to the mid-2010s). A note on the overall study: Template switching captured roughly one uniquely barcoded TCR beta cDNA molecule per two T cells in model experiments. The study measured age-related changes in TCR beta repertoire diversity using deep sequencing normalized with unique cDNA molecular identifiers. The donors were divided into four age groups: young (average around 16 years), middle-aged (approximately 41), aged (approximately 62) and long-lived (roughly 82). Using the same blood draw, the study looked at two additional independent replicas of 1 million unique cDNA reads for two donors, one aged 18 to 30 and the other aged 80 or older.

The donors were 40 or so Caucasian individuals from Russia, aged roughly 6 to 100 years, who were systemically healthy. Each donor gave 8.5 to 10 milliliters of peripheral blood, collected into EDTA-treated Vacutainer tubes. Ficoll-Paque density-gradient centrifugation was used to isolate PBMCs, with at least 6.5 million obtained per sample. Total RNA was extracted from PBMCs with Trizol reagent, with at least 6 micrograms obtained per sample. For every donor, an aliquot of PBMCs went through flow cytometry to measure the percentages of naive CD45RAhigh/CD27high T cells. Beyond this particular receptor, the publication reports: As age increased, observed TCR beta diversity per million T cells dropped in a roughly linear way, and a significant reduction was already evident by age 40. Because donor CMV infection status was unknown, age-related changes in expanded clonotypes were potentially confounded. Estimates of total diversity based on one million sequenced T cells were regarded as lower bounds and as underestimates. The percentage of naive T cells measured by flow cytometry correlated strongly with observed TCR beta diversity. Compared with the aged group, the long-lived group had more naive CD4+ T cells, fewer expanded clones and increased TCR diversity, suggesting age selection. Bulk unsorted PBMC profiling prevented conclusive comparison of naive and antigen-experienced compartments.

Inclusive of the bounding cysteine and phenylalanine, the CDR3 is 14 residues long. Kept here is only the CDR3 DNA, which spans 42 bases and is read in frame from base 1. Sequences SGHVS (CDR1) and FNYEAQ (CDR2) are obtained from the germline V gene. V is cut back by 4 bases and J by 3 bases, with 5 bases in the junction unmatched. To prepare the library, 5' RACE was applied. Instrument on record: Illumina HiSeq 2500. A second PCR of about 6 to 12 cycles was run with a J-beta primer mix and a sample-barcoded 5' primer. A unique molecular identifier was introduced onto each TCR beta cDNA molecule by a template-switch 5' adaptor carrying 12 random nucleotides. Each sample yielded at least 2.5 million CDR3-containing paired-end reads. All of the RNA was converted into first-strand cDNA using the Mint cDNA synthesis kit, with a TRBC-specific oligonucleotide serving as the primer. Following uracil-DNA glycosylase treatment, all cDNA underwent a first 18-cycle PCR with the universal primers M1SS and BC2_uni_R. Per the authors' processing: Each sample was normalized by randomly selecting 1 million high-quality reads, each carrying a distinct molecular identifier. Instead of being binned into consensus sequences, reads that shared molecular identifiers were thrown out. MiTCR, run with a Q25 quality threshold and the strictest error-elimination algorithm, handled CDR3 identification, clonotype clustering and error correction. A nonparametric unseen species model using Euler transformation provided a lower-bound estimate of total TCR beta diversity. The public reads were reanalyzed by TCRdb: fastp trimming at Q25, MiXCR alignment, in-frame beta chains only. Rows with a matching CDR3 protein are joined into one entry that keeps the most common DNA and genes. TCRdb, not the original authors, processed these V and J calls. The sample yields roughly 560,000 distinct CDR3 sequences; about 25% were counted once. 8.7% of the sample goes to the ten largest clones.

As to this clonotype: Its cognate antigen has yet to be identified. The record has no base qualities; no much larger clone is one base away.

The sample was also linked to a second study, of T cells of mothers and their children. The second paper states: Nine systemically healthy Caucasian individuals served as donors, namely three mothers together with their six children. cDNA synthesis used all of the extracted RNA, with 1.5 ug of RNA in each 15 ul reaction. In the second PCR, the M1S primer added sample barcodes and 2-4 random nucleotides. Over 8.5 million TCR beta CDR3 reads were obtained for each mother, and some 3 million reads were obtained for each child. Thymic selection shapes the output of TCR recombination in a similar way in related and unrelated pairs, and inherited differences have a minor effect. Normalized repertoire overlap was always slightly but never significantly higher in related than unrelated mother-child pairs. No persistent microchimeric T cell clones were found, with a detection sensitivity of approximately 110 clones per million clonotypes. In the study, deep NGS was used to compare the TCR beta repertoires of mothers and children, and features distinguishing related mother-child pairs from unrelated individuals were sought. Mothers averaged roughly 40 +/- 4 years of age and children averaged about 10 +/- 4 years. After adapters were ligated using NEBNext reagents, the libraries underwent 100+100 nt paired-end sequencing on an Illumina HiSeq 2000. Mother and child libraries were prepared a month apart and sequenced in separate runs to prevent cross-contamination. Each donor had between 500,000 and 2,000,000 distinct TCR beta clonotypes identified. Naive TCR beta clonotypes were estimated from low-frequency clonotypes matched to each donor's FACS-determined naive share, without sorting.

The sequenced sample was blood. The sequence came from a boy aged 5-17 years in good health. The receptor chain draws on TRBV7-6 and TRBJ2-7, and 8 bases in between align with TRBD1. The DNA is as follows: TGTGCCAGCAGCTCCTCCGGGACAGGCTACGAGCAGTACTTC. The encoded protein is CASSSSGTGYEQYF.